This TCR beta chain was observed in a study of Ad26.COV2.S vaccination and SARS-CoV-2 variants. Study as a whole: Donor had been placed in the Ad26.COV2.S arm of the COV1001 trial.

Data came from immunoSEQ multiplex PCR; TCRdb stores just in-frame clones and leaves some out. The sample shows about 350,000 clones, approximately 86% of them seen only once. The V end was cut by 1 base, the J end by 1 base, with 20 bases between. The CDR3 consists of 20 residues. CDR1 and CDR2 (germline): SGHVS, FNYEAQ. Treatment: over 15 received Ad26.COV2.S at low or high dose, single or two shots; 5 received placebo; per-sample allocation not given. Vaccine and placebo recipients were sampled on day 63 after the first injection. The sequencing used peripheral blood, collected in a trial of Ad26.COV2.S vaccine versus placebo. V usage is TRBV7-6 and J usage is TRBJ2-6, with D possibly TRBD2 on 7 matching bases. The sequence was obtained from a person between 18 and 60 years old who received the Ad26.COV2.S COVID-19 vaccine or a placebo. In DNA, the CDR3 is TGTGCCAGCAGCTTAGAGGACAGCGGGGCTCATATTTCTGGGGCCAACGTCCTGACTTTC. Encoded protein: CASSLEDSGAHISGANVLTF.